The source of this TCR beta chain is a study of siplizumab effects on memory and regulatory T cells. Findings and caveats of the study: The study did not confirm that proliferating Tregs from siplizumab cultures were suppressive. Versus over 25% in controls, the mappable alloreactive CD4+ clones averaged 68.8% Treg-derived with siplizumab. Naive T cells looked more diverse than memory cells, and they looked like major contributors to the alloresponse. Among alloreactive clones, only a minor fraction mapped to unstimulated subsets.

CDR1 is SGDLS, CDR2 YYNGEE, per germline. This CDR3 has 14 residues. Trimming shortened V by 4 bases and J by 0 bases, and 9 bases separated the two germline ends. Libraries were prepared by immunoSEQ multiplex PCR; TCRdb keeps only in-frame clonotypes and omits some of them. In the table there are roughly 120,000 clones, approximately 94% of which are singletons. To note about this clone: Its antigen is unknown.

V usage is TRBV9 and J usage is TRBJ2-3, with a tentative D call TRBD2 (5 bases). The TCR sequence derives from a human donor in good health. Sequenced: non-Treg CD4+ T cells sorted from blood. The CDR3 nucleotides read TGTGCCAGCAGCCCCAGGACTAGCACAGATACGCAGTATTTT. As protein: CASSPRTSTDTQYF.